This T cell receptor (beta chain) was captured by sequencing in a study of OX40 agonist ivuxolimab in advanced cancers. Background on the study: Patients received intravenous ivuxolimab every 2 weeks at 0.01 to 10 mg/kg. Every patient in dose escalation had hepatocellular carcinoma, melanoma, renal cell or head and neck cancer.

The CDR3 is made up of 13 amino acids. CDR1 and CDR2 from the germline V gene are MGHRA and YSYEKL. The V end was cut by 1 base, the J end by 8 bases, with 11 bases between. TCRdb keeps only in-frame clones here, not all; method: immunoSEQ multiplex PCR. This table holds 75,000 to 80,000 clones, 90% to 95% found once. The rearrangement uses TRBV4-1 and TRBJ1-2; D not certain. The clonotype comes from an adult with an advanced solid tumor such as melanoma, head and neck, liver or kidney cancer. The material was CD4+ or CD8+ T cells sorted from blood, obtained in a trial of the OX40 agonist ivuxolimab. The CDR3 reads CASSQVPHTGYTF. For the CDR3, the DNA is TGCGCCAGCAGCCAAGTCCCCCATACCGGCTACACCTTC.